A selection of T cell receptor beta chains follows, all from one sample in a study of cytomegalovirus exposure and HLA in healthy donors. Repertoires were generated with immunoSEQ multiplex PCR, while TCRdb's copy carries only in-frame clones and drops some. The repertoire has 130,000 to 150,000 clones, about 74% of them found once; the top ten carry 4.9%. Source material: PBMCs. These receptors all stem from a woman aged 50 to 60 in good health and CMV-seronegative. CDR3s include the opening cysteine and the closing phenylalanine or tryptophan. The D gene is left open where the match is weak.

v_gene	d_gene	j_gene	CDR3aa
TRBV2	TRBD1	TRBJ1-2	CASSRTGFYGYTF
TRBV5-1	TRBD1	TRBJ2-7	CASSPRQGMYEQYF
TRBV4-2	TRBD1	TRBJ1-1	CASSQVRGRTEAFF
TRBV5-4	.	TRBJ1-6	CASSRDNSPLHF
TRBV19	.	TRBJ1-5	CASSIQGGQPQHF
TRBV2	.	TRBJ1-1	CASSVKLRNTEAFF
TRBV2	TRBD2	TRBJ2-3	CASSEALSGGGDTQYF
TRBV14	.	TRBJ1-1	CASSQTTQVVGTEAFF
TRBV6-5	.	TRBJ1-1	CASSELGRDTEAFF
TRBV5-1	TRBD1	TRBJ1-2	CASSSTTGGGYGYTF
TRBV19	TRBD1	TRBJ2-2	CASSPNRGTGELFF
TRBV9	TRBD2	TRBJ2-7	CASSLTSGDYSYEQYF
TRBV29-1	.	TRBJ2-3	CSVDPSGRTDTQYF
TRBV5-4	.	TRBJ1-2	CASSPKIDSTNYGYTF